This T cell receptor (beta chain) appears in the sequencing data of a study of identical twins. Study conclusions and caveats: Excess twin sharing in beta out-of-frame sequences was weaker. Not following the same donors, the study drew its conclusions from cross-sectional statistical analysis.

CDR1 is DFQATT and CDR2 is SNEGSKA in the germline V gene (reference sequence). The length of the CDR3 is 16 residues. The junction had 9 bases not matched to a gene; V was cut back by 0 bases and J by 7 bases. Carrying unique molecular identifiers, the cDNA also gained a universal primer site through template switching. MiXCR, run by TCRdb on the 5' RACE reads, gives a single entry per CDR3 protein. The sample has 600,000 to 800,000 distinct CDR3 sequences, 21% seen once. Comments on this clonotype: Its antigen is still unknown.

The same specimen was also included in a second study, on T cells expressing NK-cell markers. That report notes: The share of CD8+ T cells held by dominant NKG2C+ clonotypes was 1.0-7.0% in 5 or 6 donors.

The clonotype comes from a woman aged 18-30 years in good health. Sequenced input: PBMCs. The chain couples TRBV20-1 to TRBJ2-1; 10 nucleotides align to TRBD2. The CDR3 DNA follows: TGCAGTGCTAGAGATCCGGCTAGCGGGAGAGGGAATGAGCAGTTCTTC. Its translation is CSARDPASGRGNEQFF.